This T cell receptor (beta chain) appears in the sequencing data of a study of identical twins. Trimming removed 2 bases at V and 0 bases at J, with 10 bases between. CDR3 length: 15 amino acids. Germline-derived CDR1 and CDR2 are SGDLS and YYNGEE. TCRdb called the 5' RACE reads again in MiXCR, with one record for every CDR3 protein. The profile shows 500,000 to 550,000 distinct CDR3 sequences, around 20% of them singletons. The same sample was also used in a study of T cells expressing NK-cell markers.

This clonotype originated in a woman under 30 in good health. Sequencing input: CD4+ T cells sorted from blood. The chain is built from TRBV9 and TRBJ2-3, with D uncertain. In nucleotides, the CDR3 is TGTGCCAGCAGCGTTGATCATTCTAGCACAGATACGCAGTATTTT. This codes for CASSVDHSSTDTQYF.